These T cell receptor beta chains were read from a single sample in a study of siplizumab effects on memory and regulatory T cells. Clones were read by immunoSEQ multiplex PCR, and TCRdb kept only the in-frame ones, dropping some. Here the sample spans more than 75,000 clones, roughly 96% being singletons. The sample taken for sequencing was naive CD4+ T cells sorted from blood. These receptors were obtained from a human donor in good health. Each CDR3 is given with its conserved first and last residue. A D gene is named only where the DNA matches it firmly. Size values are once, few and many counts, or a class for expanded clones, and some rows have none.

V: TRBV7-3
J: TRBJ2-7
D: .
size: .
DNA: TGTGCCAGCAGCTTTGGACTGGCCTACGAGCAGTACTTC
CDR3: CASSFGLAYEQYF

V: TRBV5-1
J: TRBJ1-1
D: TRBD1
size: .
DNA: TGCGCCAGCAGAGGACAGGAGAACACTGAAGCTTTCTTT
CDR3: CASRGQENTEAFF

V: TRBV6-5
J: TRBJ1-6
D: .
size: .
DNA: TGTGCCAGCAGTTACGGGACGGGTAATTCACCCCTCCACTTT
CDR3: CASSYGTGNSPLHF

V: TRBV5-4
J: TRBJ2-5
D: TRBD2
size: .
DNA: TGTGCCAGCAGCTTGTTGTCTAGCGGGGGGGCAGAGACCCAGTACTTC
CDR3: CASSLLSSGGAETQYF

V: TRBV14
J: TRBJ1-2
D: TRBD1
size: .
DNA: TGTGCCAGCAGCCAAGTGGACAGGGCTGGCTACACCTTC
CDR3: CASSQVDRAGYTF

V: TRBV6-5
J: TRBJ2-3
D: .
size: .
DNA: TGTGCCAGCAGTTACTTGACAGGAGACAATACGCAGTATTTT
CDR3: CASSYLTGDNTQYF

V: TRBV6-6
J: TRBJ1-6
D: TRBD1
size: .
DNA: TGTGCCAGCAGTTACCAGGACAGGCGTTCACCCCTCCACTTT
CDR3: CASSYQDRRSPLHF

V: TRBV11-2
J: TRBJ2-7
D: TRBD1
size: .
DNA: TGTGCCAGCAGCTTTTGGACAGGGGCCTACGAGCAGTACTTC
CDR3: CASSFWTGAYEQYF

V: TRBV27
J: TRBJ1-6
D: .
size: .
DNA: TGTGCCAGCAGTTCGTATAATTCACCCCTCCACTTT
CDR3: CASSSYNSPLHF

V: TRBV19
J: TRBJ2-2
D: .
size: .
DNA: TGTGCCAGTATCACGGGACATTTCGCGAACACCGGGGAGCTGTTTTTT
CDR3: CASITGHFANTGELFF

V: TRBV25-1
J: TRBJ2-3
D: .
size: few
DNA: TGTGCCAGCAGTAACCGAGATACGCAGTATTTC
CDR3: CASSNRDTQYF

V: TRBV5-1
J: TRBJ2-5
D: .
size: .
DNA: TGCGCCAGCCAGGACGCCTCTGAGACCCAGTACTTC
CDR3: CASQDASETQYF

V: TRBV7-9
J: TRBJ2-7
D: .
size: .
DNA: TGTGCCAGCAGCTTAGGAGTTTCCTACGAGCAGTACTTC
CDR3: CASSLGVSYEQYF

V: TRBV9
J: TRBJ2-1
D: .
size: once
DNA: TGTGCCAGCAGCGTAGTCTGGGGGAATGAGCAGTTCTTC
CDR3: CASSVVWGNEQFF

V: TRBV27
J: TRBJ2-1
D: TRBD1
size: .
DNA: TGTGCCAGCAGCCCCGCCGGGCAGGGGGCCAATGAGCAGTTCTTC
CDR3: CASSPAGQGANEQFF

V: TRBV19
J: TRBJ2-6
D: .
size: .
DNA: TGTGCCAGTAGTTTCAGTCGGAATCGTGGGGCCAACGTCCTGACTTTC
CDR3: CASSFSRNRGANVLTF

V: TRBV2
J: TRBJ2-3
D: .
size: .
DNA: TGTGCCAGCATTCCTCCCTTCCAGGGAAAGGTCCTGAATACGCAGTATTTT
CDR3: CASIPPFQGKVLNTQYF

V: TRBV6-5
J: TRBJ1-1
D: .
size: .
DNA: TGTGCCAGCAGACCAAGGTGGCAGTTGGACACTGAAGCTTTCTTT
CDR3: CASRPRWQLDTEAFF

V: TRBV11-2
J: TRBJ2-3
D: TRBD1
size: .
DNA: TGTGCCAGCAGCTTGGGGACAGCCGTCCCCCCGGGTACGCAGTATTTT
CDR3: CASSLGTAVPPGTQYF

V: TRBV6-1
J: TRBJ1-6
D: .
size: .
DNA: TGTGCCAGCCTCAGACAGTTCTCCTATAATTCACCCCTCCACTTT
CDR3: CASLRQFSYNSPLHF

V: TRBV6-6
J: TRBJ2-7
D: TRBD2
size: .
DNA: TGTGCCAGCAGAGGGGGACTAGCGGTTCGCTCCTACGAGCAGTACTTC
CDR3: CASRGGLAVRSYEQYF

V: TRBV11-2
J: TRBJ1-1
D: TRBD1
size: .
DNA: TGTGCCAGCAAACCCGGACAGGCCGGGTACACTGAAGCTTTCTTT
CDR3: CASKPGQAGYTEAFF

V: TRBV18
J: TRBJ1-5
D: .
size: .
DNA: TGTGCCAGCTCACGAAACGGCGATCAGCCCCAGCATTTT
CDR3: CASSRNGDQPQHF

V: TRBV4-2
J: TRBJ2-4
D: TRBD2
size: .
DNA: TGTGCCAGCAGCCAAGACGGACTAGGCGGAAACATTCAGTACTTC
CDR3: CASSQDGLGGNIQYF